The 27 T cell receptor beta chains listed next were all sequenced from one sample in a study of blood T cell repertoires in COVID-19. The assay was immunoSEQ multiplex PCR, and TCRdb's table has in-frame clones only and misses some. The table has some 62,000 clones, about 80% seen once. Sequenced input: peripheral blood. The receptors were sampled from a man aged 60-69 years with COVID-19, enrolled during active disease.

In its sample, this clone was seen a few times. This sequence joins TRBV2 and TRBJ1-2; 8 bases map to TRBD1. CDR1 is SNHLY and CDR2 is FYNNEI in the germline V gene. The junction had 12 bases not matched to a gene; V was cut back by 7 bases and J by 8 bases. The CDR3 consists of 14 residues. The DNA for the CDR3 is TGTGCCAGCATTTTTCGGACAGGGACTGAAGGCTACACCTTC. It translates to CASIFRTGTEGYTF.

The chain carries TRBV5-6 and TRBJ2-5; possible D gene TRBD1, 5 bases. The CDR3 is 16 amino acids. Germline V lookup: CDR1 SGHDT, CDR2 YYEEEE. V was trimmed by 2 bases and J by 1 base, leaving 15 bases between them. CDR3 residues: CASSFLDGAVQETQYF. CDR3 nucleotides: TGTGCCAGCAGCTTCCTAGATGGGGCGGTCCAAGAGACCCAGTACTTC.

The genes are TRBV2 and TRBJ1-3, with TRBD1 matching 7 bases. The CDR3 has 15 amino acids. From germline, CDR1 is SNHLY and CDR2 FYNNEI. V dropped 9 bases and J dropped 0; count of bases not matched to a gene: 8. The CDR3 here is CARGLGGLSGNTIYF. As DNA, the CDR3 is TGTGCCAGAGGATTAGGGGGCCTCTCTGGAAACACCATATATTTT.

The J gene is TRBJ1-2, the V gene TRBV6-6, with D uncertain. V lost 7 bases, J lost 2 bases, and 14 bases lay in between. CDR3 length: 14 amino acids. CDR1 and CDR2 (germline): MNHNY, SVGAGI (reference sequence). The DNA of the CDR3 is TGTGCCAGCAACCTGGGGAGCTCCAACTATGGCTACACCTTC. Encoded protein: CASNLGSSNYGYTF.

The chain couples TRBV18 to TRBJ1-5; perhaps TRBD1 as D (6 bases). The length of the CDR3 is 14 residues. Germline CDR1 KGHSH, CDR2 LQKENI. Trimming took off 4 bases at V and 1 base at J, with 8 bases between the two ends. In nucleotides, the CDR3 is TGTGCCAGCTCACTGGGACAAAGCAATCAGCCCCAGCATTTT. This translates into CASSLGQSNQPQHF.

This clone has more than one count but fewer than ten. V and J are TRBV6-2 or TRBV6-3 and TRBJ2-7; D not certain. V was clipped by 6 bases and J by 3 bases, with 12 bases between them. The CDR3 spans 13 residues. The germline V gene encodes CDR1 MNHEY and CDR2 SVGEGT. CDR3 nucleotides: TGTGCCAGCAGCCGAGGCGCTCACTACGAGCAGTACTTC. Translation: CASSRGAHYEQYF.

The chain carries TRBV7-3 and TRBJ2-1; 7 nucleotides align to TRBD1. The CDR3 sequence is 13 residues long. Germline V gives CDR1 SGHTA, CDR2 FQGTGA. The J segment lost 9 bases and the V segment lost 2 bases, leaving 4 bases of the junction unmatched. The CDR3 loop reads CASSLEGAGEQFF. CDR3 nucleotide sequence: TGTGCCAGCAGCTTAGAGGGGGCGGGTGAGCAGTTCTTC.

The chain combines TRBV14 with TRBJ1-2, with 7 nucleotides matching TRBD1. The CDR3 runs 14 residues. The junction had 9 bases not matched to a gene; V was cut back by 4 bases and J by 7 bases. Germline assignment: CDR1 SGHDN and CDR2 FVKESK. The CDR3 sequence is CASSLRGEIRGYTF. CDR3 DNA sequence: TGTGCCAGCAGCCTCAGGGGGGAGATCCGTGGCTACACCTTC.

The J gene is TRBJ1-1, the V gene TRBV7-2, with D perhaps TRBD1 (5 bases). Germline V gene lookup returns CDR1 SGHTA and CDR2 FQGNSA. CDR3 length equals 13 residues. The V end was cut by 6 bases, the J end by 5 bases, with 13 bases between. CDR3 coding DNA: TGTGCCAGCAGATTGACGGGGGGGACTGAAGCTTTCTTT. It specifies CASRLTGGTEAFF.

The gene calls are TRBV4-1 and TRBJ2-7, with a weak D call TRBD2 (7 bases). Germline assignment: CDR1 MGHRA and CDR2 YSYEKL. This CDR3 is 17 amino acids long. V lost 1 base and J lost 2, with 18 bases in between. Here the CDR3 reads CASSQVNPGEGTYEQYF. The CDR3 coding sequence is TGCGCCAGCAGCCAAGTAAATCCAGGGGAGGGGACCTACGAGCAGTACTTC.

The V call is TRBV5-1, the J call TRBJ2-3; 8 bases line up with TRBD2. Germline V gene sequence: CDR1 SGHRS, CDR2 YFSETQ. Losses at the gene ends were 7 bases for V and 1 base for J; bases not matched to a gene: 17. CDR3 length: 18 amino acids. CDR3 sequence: CASRKVYTGTRGTDTQYF. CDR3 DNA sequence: TGCGCCAGCCGTAAAGTATACACTGGGACTAGAGGCACAGATACGCAGTATTTT. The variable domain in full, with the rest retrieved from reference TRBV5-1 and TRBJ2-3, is KAGVTQTPRYLIKTRGQQVTLSCSPISGHRSVSWYQQTPGQGLQFLFEYFSETQRNKGNFPGRFSGRQFSNSRSEMNVSTLELGDSALYLCASRKVYTGTRGTDTQYFGPGTRLTVL.

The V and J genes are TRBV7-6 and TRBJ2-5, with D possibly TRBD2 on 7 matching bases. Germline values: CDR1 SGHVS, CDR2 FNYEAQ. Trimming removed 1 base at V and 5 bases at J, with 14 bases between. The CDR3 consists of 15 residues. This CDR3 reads CASSLVAGAPETQYF. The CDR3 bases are TGTGCCAGCAGCTTAGTGGCGGGGGCCCCCGAGACCCAGTACTTC.

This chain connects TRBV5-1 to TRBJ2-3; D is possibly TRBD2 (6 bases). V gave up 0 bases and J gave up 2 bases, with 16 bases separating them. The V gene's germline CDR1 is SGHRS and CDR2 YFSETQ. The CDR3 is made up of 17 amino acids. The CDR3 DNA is TGCGCCAGCAGCTTGGTTAGGAGGGGAGAACCCACAGATACGCAGTATTTT. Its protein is CASSLVRRGEPTDTQYF.

CDR3 sequence reads: CASSPWAGGRLAAYEQYF. The CDR3, as DNA: TGTGCCAGCAGTCCCTGGGCGGGGGGGAGGCTAGCGGCATACGAGCAGTACTTC. The V and J genes are TRBV27 and TRBJ2-7; 9 bases are a match to TRBD2. The germline CDR1 and CDR2 sequences are MNHEY and SMNVEV (reference sequence). CDR3 length: 18 residues. Trimming removed 5 bases from V and 4 bases from J; junction bases left unmatched: 18.

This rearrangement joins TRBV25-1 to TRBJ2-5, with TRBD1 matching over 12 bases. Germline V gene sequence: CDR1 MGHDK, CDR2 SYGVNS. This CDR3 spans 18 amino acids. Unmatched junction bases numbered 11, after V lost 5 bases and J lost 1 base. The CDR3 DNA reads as TGTGCCAGCAGTAGTTCCGGGACAGGGGGCTTAGGCCAAGAGACCCAGTACTTC. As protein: CASSSSGTGGLGQETQYF.

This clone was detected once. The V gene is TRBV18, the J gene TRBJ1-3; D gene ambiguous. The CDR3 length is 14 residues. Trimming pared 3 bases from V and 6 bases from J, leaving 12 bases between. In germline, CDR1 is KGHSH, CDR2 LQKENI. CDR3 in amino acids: CASSPDLGVNTIYF. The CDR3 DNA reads TGTGCCAGCTCACCGGACCTCGGGGTAAACACCATATATTTT.

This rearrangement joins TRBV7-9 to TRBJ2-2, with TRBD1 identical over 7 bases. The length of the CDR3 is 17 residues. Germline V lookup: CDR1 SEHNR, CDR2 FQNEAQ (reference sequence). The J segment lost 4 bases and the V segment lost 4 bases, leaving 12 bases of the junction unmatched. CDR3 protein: CASSSTGAGGFTGELFF. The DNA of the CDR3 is TGTGCCAGCAGCTCCACCGGGGCAGGGGGTTTCACCGGGGAGCTGTTTTTT.

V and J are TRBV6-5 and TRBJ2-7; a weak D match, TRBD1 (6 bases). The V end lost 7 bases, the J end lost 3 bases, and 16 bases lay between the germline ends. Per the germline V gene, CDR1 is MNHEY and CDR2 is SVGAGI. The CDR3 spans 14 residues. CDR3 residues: CASTLTGLGYEQYF. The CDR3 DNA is TGTGCCAGCACCCTGACAGGCTTGGGCTACGAGCAGTACTTC.

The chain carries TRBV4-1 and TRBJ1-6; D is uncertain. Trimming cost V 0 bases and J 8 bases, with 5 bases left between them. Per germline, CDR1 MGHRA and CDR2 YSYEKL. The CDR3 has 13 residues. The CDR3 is CASSQDLYSPLHF. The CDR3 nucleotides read TGCGCCAGCAGCCAAGATCTATATTCACCCCTCCACTTT.

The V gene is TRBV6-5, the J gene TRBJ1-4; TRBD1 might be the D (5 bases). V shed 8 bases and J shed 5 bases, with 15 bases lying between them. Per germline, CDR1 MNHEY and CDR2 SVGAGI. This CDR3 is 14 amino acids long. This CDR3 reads CASALGDSNEKLFF. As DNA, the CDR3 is TGTGCCAGCGCGTTGGGGGACTCCAATGAAAAACTGTTTTTT.

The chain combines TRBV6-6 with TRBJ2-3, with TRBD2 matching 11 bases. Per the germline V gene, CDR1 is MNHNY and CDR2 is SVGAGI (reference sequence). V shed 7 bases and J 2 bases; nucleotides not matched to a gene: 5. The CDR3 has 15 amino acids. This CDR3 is CASNRLAGYTDTQYF. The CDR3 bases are TGTGCCAGCAACCGACTAGCGGGGTACACAGATACGCAGTATTTT.

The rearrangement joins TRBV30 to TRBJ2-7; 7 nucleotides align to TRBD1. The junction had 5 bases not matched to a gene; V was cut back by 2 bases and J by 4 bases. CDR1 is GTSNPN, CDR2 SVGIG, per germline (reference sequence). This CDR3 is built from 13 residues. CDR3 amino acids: CAWSSDRTYEQYF. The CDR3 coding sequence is TGTGCCTGGAGTTCGGACAGGACTTACGAGCAGTACTTC.

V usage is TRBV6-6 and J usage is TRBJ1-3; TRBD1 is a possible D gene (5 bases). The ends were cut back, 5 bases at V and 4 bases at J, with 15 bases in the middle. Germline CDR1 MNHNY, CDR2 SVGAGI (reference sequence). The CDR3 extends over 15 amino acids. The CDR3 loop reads CASSGARALGNTIYF. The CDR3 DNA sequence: TGTGCCAGCAGTGGGGCCCGGGCGTTGGGAAACACCATATATTTT.

The CDR3 sequence is CASSIDRGAGELFF. DNA for the CDR3: TGTGCCAGCAGTATCGACAGGGGGGCCGGGGAGCTGTTTTTT. The V call is TRBV6-5, the J call TRBJ2-2; 9 bases are a match to TRBD1. With V trimmed by 5 bases and J by 6 bases, 4 bases remained unmatched. CDR1 and CDR2 (germline): MNHEY, SVGAGI. The CDR3 totals 14 residues.

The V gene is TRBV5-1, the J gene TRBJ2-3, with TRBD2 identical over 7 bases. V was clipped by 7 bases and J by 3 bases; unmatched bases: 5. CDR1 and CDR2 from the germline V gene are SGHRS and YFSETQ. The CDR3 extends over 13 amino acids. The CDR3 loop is CASSSGWTDTQYF. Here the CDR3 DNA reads TGCGCCAGCTCTAGCGGCTGGACAGATACGCAGTATTTT. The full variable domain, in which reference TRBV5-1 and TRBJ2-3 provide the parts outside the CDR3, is KAGVTQTPRYLIKTRGQQVTLSCSPISGHRSVSWYQQTPGQGLQFLFEYFSETQRNKGNFPGRFSGRQFSNSRSEMNVSTLELGDSALYLCASSSGWTDTQYFGPGTRLTVL.

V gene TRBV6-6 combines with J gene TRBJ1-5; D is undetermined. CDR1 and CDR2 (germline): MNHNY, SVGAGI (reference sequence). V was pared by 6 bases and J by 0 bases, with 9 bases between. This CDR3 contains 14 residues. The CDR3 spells CASSQEDSNQPQHF. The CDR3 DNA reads TGTGCCAGCAGCCAAGAGGATAGCAATCAGCCCCAGCATTTT.

Here the CDR3 reads CASSPTPGSYNSPLHF. CDR3 DNA sequence: TGCGCCAGCAGCCCCACTCCGGGGTCCTATAATTCACCCCTCCACTTT. The chain has TRBV5-1 and TRBJ1-6; no firm D call. With 4 bases removed from V and 1 base from J, the gap between germline ends came to 12 bases. The CDR3 spans 16 residues. From germline, CDR1 is SGHRS and CDR2 YFSETQ.